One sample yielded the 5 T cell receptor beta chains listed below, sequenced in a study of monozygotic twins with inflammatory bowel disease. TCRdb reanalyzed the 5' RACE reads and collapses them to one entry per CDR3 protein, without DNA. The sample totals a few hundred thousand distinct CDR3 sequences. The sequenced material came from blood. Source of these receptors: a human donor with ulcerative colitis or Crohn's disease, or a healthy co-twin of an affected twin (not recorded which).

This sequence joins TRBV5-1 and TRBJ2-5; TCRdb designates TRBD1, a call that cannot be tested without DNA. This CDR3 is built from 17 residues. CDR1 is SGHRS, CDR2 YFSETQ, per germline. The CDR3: CASSKARDRVYQETQYF.

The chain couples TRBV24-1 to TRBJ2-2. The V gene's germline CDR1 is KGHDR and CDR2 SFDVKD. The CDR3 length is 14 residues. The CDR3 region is CATSDPRDTGELFF.

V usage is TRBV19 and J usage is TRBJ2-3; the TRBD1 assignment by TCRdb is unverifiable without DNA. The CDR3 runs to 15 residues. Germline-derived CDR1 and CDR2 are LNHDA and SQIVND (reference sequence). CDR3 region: CASSTTGEGTDTQYF.

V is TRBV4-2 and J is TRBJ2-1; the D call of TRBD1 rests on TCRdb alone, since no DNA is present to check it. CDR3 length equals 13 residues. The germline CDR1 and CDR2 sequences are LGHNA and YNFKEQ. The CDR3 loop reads CASSQEEGDEQFF.

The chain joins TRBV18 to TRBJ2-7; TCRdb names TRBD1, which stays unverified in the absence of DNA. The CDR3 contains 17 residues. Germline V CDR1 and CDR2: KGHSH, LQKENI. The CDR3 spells CASSPSLFRDSPYEQYF.